The entry below gives a single T cell receptor beta chain sequence along with its context. The target of this receptor is not known. No much larger clonotype is one base removed from it; base qualities were not supplied. Genomic DNA was isolated from the sorted cells so that the TCRbeta CDR3 region could be sequenced. TCRbeta CDR3 regions were sequenced using the immunoSEQ Assay. TCRdb took this table from immuneACCESS and kept in-frame rearrangements with V and J called. Such tables lack part of the clones; where checked against another copy, unresolved V genes explain under half of the gap, and the rest is unexplained. The sample data list tens of thousands of clones, and about 90% of these were observed just once. The ten biggest clones cover about 35% of the sample. This sample stems from a study of OX40 agonist ivuxolimab in advanced cancers. Some background on the complete study: Ivuxolimab, which targeted the costimulatory receptor OX40 (CD134), was an agonistic, fully human IgG2 monoclonal antibody. Intravenous ivuxolimab was administered to patients every 2 weeks at six dose levels: 0.01, 0.1, 0.3, 1.5, 3 and 10 mg/kg. Of the approximately 50 patients in dose escalation, some 20 had hepatocellular carcinoma, around 15 had melanoma, 9 had renal cell carcinoma and 9 had head and neck cancer. In the dose-escalation cohort, 82.7% of patients were male, and the mean age was roughly 60 years, with a range of about 23 to 90. Patients were allowed to have had prior anti-PD-1, anti-PD-L1 or anti-CTLA-4 therapy, and around 40% of the dose-escalation patients had previously received checkpoint inhibitors. Partial responses occurred in three dose-escalation patients: two with cutaneous melanoma and one with hepatocellular carcinoma. Peripheral TCRbeta sequencing was intended to test whether TCR sequence diversity was altered and clonal T-cell expansion was caused by ivuxolimab. The paper reports the monotherapy dose-escalation portion (N of about 50 patients) of the phase I ivuxolimab trial. Study-wide findings and limitations: After ivuxolimab, more expanded clones were found on average in CD8+ T cells than in CD4+ T cells. Low levels of normalized T-cell clonal expansion were also seen in some patients who did not respond. Clonal expansion of both CD4+ and CD8+ blood T cells was observed from baseline to week 6 at doses 0.1 to 3.0 mg/kg. Partial responders in the 0.1-3.0 mg/kg groups had among the lowest normalized peripheral clonal expansion, especially among CD8+ T cells. Antigen specificity was not determined for the clonally expanded peripheral T cells.

The trial excluded patients who had a history of autoimmune disease or who were on systemic immunosuppression. Peripheral blood for TCR sequencing was drawn from every dose cohort at baseline, at cycle 4 day 1 and at cycle 7 day 1. Samples came from an open-label, multicenter, first-in-human phase I dose-escalation trial of ivuxolimab. The trial enrolled adults with locally advanced or metastatic head and neck squamous cell, hepatocellular, melanoma or renal cell carcinoma. Before TCR sequencing, CD4+ T cells and CD8+ T cells were sorted from peripheral blood as separate populations. Specimen: CD4+ or CD8+ T cells sorted from blood, collected in a trial of the OX40 agonist ivuxolimab. The TCR originated in an adult with an advanced solid tumor such as melanoma, head and neck, liver or kidney cancer.

The DNA reads as follows: TGTGCCAGCAGTGTGGGACAGGCGTGGGAGACCCAGTACTTC. Its protein is CASSVGQAWETQYF. In this chain, TRBV28 is recombined with TRBJ2-5, and TRBD1 aligns with 8 junction nucleotides. Based on the germline V gene, the CDR1 and CDR2 sequences are MDHEN and SYDVKM. V is pruned by 5 bases and J by 5 bases, leaving 7 bases of the junction without a gene match. From its cysteine to its phenylalanine, the CDR3 spans 14 amino acids. The entry retains the CDR3 DNA only, 42 bases that are in frame from base 1.